This is a list of T cell receptor beta chains from one sample in a study of CD8+CD57+ T cells in acquired aplastic anemia. Using its own MiXCR run on the reads, TCRdb lists one record per CDR3 protein. The profile covers fewer than 200,000 distinct CDR3 sequences, with around 50% appearing a single time and roughly 13% taken by the ten largest. Sequencing was carried out using sorted CD4+, CD8+, or CD8+CD57+ T cells (not recorded which) from PBMCs. These receptors were collected from a human donor with aplastic anemia. Both conserved end residues are trimmed from each CDR3.

j_call: TRBJ1-2; v_call: TRBV2; cdr3_aa: ASKENYGYT
j_call: TRBJ1-3; v_call: TRBV5-1; cdr3_aa: ASSSTGPSGNTIY
j_call: TRBJ1-1; v_call: TRBV5-1; cdr3_aa: ASSLAGYDTEAF
j_call: TRBJ2-7; v_call: TRBV29-1; cdr3_aa: SVDGLAGGFSYEQY
j_call: TRBJ1-5; v_call: TRBV12-3/TRBV12-4; cdr3_aa: ASSHEGGLWGNQPQH
j_call: TRBJ1-1; v_call: TRBV3-1; cdr3_aa: ASSRETIRSRGHPF
j_call: TRBJ1-6; v_call: TRBV5-1; cdr3_aa: ASSARDSPLH
j_call: TRBJ2-5; v_call: TRBV14; cdr3_aa: ASSQGWTGGGETQY
j_call: TRBJ1-1; v_call: TRBV2; cdr3_aa: ASSGTQENTEAF
j_call: TRBJ1-1; v_call: TRBV15; cdr3_aa: ATSRDYAGNTEAF
j_call: TRBJ2-3; v_call: TRBV6-1; cdr3_aa: ASLGRLAGRTDTQY
j_call: TRBJ2-5; v_call: TRBV29-1; cdr3_aa: SVALGAETQY
j_call: TRBJ1-1; v_call: TRBV12-3/TRBV12-4; cdr3_aa: ASSFGGRLSEAF
j_call: TRBJ1-1; v_call: TRBV19; cdr3_aa: ASSIGQGSEAF
j_call: TRBJ1-5; v_call: TRBV6-1; cdr3_aa: ASSQTGDQPQH
j_call: TRBJ2-3; v_call: TRBV24-1; cdr3_aa: ATSDPDRESDTQY
j_call: TRBJ2-2; v_call: TRBV10-2; cdr3_aa: ASSQTASTGELF
j_call: TRBJ2-7; v_call: TRBV10-3; cdr3_aa: AISNTGPPYEQY
j_call: TRBJ2-5; v_call: TRBV13; cdr3_aa: ASSLSGRGQETQY
j_call: TRBJ2-6; v_call: TRBV12-3/TRBV12-4; cdr3_aa: ASTGGAGANVLT
j_call: TRBJ1-1; v_call: TRBV9; cdr3_aa: ASSVGHRGGLNTEAF
j_call: TRBJ1-2; v_call: TRBV9; cdr3_aa: ASSERDSYYGYT
j_call: TRBJ2-3; v_call: TRBV2; cdr3_aa: ASKGPADTQY
j_call: TRBJ2-1; v_call: TRBV10-3; cdr3_aa: AIPNFEDNEQF
j_call: TRBJ2-1; v_call: TRBV29-1; cdr3_aa: SVDRQIGNEQF
j_call: TRBJ2-1; v_call: TRBV7-7; cdr3_aa: ASSPRLGQSSYNEQF
j_call: TRBJ2-1; v_call: TRBV10-3; cdr3_aa: AIRTGTSGYNEQF
j_call: TRBJ1-1; v_call: TRBV20-1; cdr3_aa: SASLTGTEAF
j_call: TRBJ1-4; v_call: TRBV6-1; cdr3_aa: ASTNRGPYEKLF
j_call: TRBJ2-1; v_call: TRBV20-1; cdr3_aa: STRTGHILYNEQF
j_call: TRBJ2-1; v_call: TRBV29-1; cdr3_aa: SVEDPGRGSYNEQF
j_call: TRBJ1-2; v_call: TRBV11-1; cdr3_aa: ASSLGAVQDRMGYT
j_call: TRBJ2-5; v_call: TRBV5-6; cdr3_aa: ASSLVARGQETQY
j_call: TRBJ2-1; v_call: TRBV24-1; cdr3_aa: ATSDSTGKTYNEQF
j_call: TRBJ2-7; v_call: TRBV29-1; cdr3_aa: SVDPGQGGYEQY
j_call: TRBJ2-5; v_call: TRBV7-6; cdr3_aa: ASSLAGGETQY
j_call: TRBJ1-2; v_call: TRBV6-1; cdr3_aa: ASKLDRQNYGYT
j_call: TRBJ2-7; v_call: TRBV2; cdr3_aa: ASSDNGLGEQY
j_call: TRBJ2-1; v_call: TRBV7-3; cdr3_aa: ASSLTYDEQF
j_call: TRBJ1-5; v_call: TRBV12-3/TRBV12-4; cdr3_aa: ASRRSDSNQPQH
j_call: TRBJ2-7; v_call: TRBV10-3; cdr3_aa: AISDLGTGGRYEQY
j_call: TRBJ2-3; v_call: TRBV5-8; cdr3_aa: ASQLAGADTQY
j_call: TRBJ2-7; v_call: TRBV19; cdr3_aa: ASSTGTGKKQY
j_call: TRBJ2-7; v_call: TRBV10-2; cdr3_aa: AGLACEQY
j_call: TRBJ2-5; v_call: TRBV24-1; cdr3_aa: ATSDNVGIPQY